These T cell receptor beta chains were read from a single sample in a study of blood T cell repertoires in COVID-19. Clones were sequenced by immunoSEQ multiplex PCR, and TCRdb holds only the in-frame ones, with some missing. The table has 300,000 or so clones, 90% seen once; the top ten hold 2% to 3%. Specimen: PBMCs or T cells enriched from blood (not recorded which). The receptors originated from a man in his sixties who had recovered from COVID-19. The CDR3 runs from the conserved cysteine through the conserved F or W. A D gene is named only where the DNA matches it firmly. The listing skips clone size in some rows; elsewhere it reads once, few, many or a size class.

abundance	d_gene	v_gene	j_gene	CDR3nt	CDR3aa
.	.	TRBV30	TRBJ2-3	TGTGCCTGGAGTCTTCCAGATACGCAGTATTTT	CAWSLPDTQYF
.	TRBD1	TRBV15	TRBJ1-4	TGTGCCACCAGCAGAGATCGGCAGGGGGACGGAAAACTGTTTTTT	CATSRDRQGDGKLFF
.	TRBD2	TRBV4-1	TRBJ2-3	TGCGCCAGCAGCCAAGGTCCAGCGGGAGATCGCGGTACAGATACGCAGTATTTT	CASSQGPAGDRGTDTQYF
.	.	TRBV5-8	TRBJ1-2	TGTGCCAGCAGCTTGGGGGCAACCTATGGCTACACCTTC	CASSLGATYGYTF
.	.	TRBV7-3	TRBJ2-2	TGTGCCAGCAGCTCCCCGATAGGACAATCTCGAGGAACCGGGGAGCTGTTTTTT	CASSSPIGQSRGTGELFF
.	TRBD1	TRBV2	TRBJ2-5	TGTGCCAGCAGCGGGACAGCACAAGAGACCCAGTACTTC	CASSGTAQETQYF
once	.	TRBV4-1	TRBJ2-3	TGCGCCAGCAGCCCCTTAGCGGTCCCCACAGATACGCAGTATTTT	CASSPLAVPTDTQYF
.	.	TRBV7-2	TRBJ1-1	TGTGCCAGCAGCCCCTATTCTAGGAGTGAAGCTTTCTTT	CASSPYSRSEAFF
.	TRBD1	TRBV4-1	TRBJ1-5	TGCGCCAGCAGCCAACGACAGGGCGAGTTACATCAGCCCCAGCATTTT	CASSQRQGELHQPQHF
.	.	TRBV7-8	TRBJ1-3	TGTGCCAGCAGCTTAATTTTGCGTGGCACCATATATTTT	CASSLILRGTIYF
.	TRBD2	TRBV7-2	TRBJ2-5	TGTGCCAGCAGCTTAGATGGAGGGTGGGTTAGCGGGGCTCAAGAGACCCAGTACTTC	CASSLDGGWVSGAQETQYF
once	TRBD1	TRBV3-1/TRBV3-2	TRBJ2-7	TGTGCCAGCAGCCGGACGACAGGGTGGGTCGAGCAGTACTTC	CASSRTTGWVEQYF
.	.	TRBV5-1	TRBJ1-4	TGCGCCAGCAGCTTGGGGACAGTTGCTTCTGAAAAACTGTTTTTT	CASSLGTVASEKLFF